This TCR beta chain was sequenced during a study of cytomegalovirus exposure and HLA in healthy donors. Study-level points and caveats: Being indistinguishable, some V segments were excluded, TRBV6-2 and TRBV6-3 among them.

This clone was observed a handful of times. Antigen unknown. The germline V gene encodes CDR1 LNHDA and CDR2 SQIVND (reference sequence). V gave up 3 bases and J gave up 11 bases, with 19 bases separating them. This CDR3 is built from 15 residues. The primer mix had 60 Vbeta and 13 Jbeta primers. Clones were read by immunoSEQ multiplex PCR, and TCRdb kept only the in-frame ones, dropping some. The data show about 150,000 clones, roughly four fifths seen once. The chain joins TRBV19 to TRBJ2-2, with a tentative D call TRBD2 (6 bases). The receptor was derived from a woman in her forties or fifties in good health and CMV-seropositive. Specimen: PBMCs. CDR3 in DNA: TGTGCCAGTAGTATGGGCGGGGAAAGTTACCTAGAGCTGTTTTTT. Residues: CASSMGGESYLELFF.